The TCR beta chain described here comes from a study of CD8+ T cells in alopecia areata. Study-wide results and limits: The study found higher clonality in lesional than normal scalp, especially in alopecia totalis/universalis. Scalp clonality and expanded CD8+ clones among the top 100 showed significant decreases with tofacitinib.

As regards this clone: Its antigen is as yet unknown.

After isolation, RNA underwent reverse transcription to generate cDNA as the sequencing template. TCRdb's table, derived via immunoSEQ multiplex PCR, lists solely in-frame clones and lacks some. The data show 150,000 to 200,000 clones, about 61% seen once. The V segment lost 6 bases and the J segment 7 bases; nucleotides outside the gene matches: 5. The CDR3 loop spans 12 amino acids. The germline V gene encodes CDR1 MNHEY and CDR2 SVGAGI. Stated treatment: oral pan-JAK inhibitor, 5-10 mg twice daily. Alopecia areata patients gave lesional scalp punch biopsies and peripheral blood samples. The TCR sequence derives from a human donor with alopecia areata. The input for sequencing was CD4+ T cells sorted from blood, taken between weeks 55 and 65, from a patient treated with tofacitinib. This chain uses TRBV6-5 with TRBJ1-2, with 7 bases fitting TRBD1. CDR3 in DNA: TGTGCCAGCAGCCGACAGGGCTTTGGCTACACCTTC. It yields the protein CASSRQGFGYTF.